Following are 29 T cell receptor beta chains from one sample sequenced in a study of blood T cell repertoires in COVID-19. The method was immunoSEQ multiplex PCR; TCRdb's version includes in-frame clones alone and lacks a portion of them. The table records approximately 140,000 clones, about 86% of them present only once. The sample comprised peripheral blood. Source of these receptors: a man in his 70s with acute or convalescent COVID-19.

The chain couples TRBV7-2 to TRBJ2-7, with D hard to call. Trimming cost V 1 base and J 2 bases, with 15 bases left between them. This CDR3 is 16 amino acids long. Germline V lookup: CDR1 SGHTA, CDR2 FQGNSA. In DNA, the CDR3 is TGTGCCAGCAGCTTAGACTCGGGTGACTTAACCTACGAGCAGTACTTC. It yields the protein CASSLDSGDLTYEQYF.

This rearrangement joins TRBV19 to TRBJ1-5; no clear D gene. The V end lost 3 bases, the J end lost 9 bases, and 12 bases lay between the germline ends. This CDR3 is 13 amino acids long. The germline V gene encodes CDR1 LNHDA and CDR2 SQIVND (reference sequence). This chain's CDR3 is CASSIPPTPPQHF. CDR3 sequence (DNA): TGTGCCAGTAGTATTCCTCCGACACCGCCCCAGCATTTT.

The genes are TRBV29-1 and TRBJ1-2; tentatively, D is TRBD1 (5 bases). The CDR3 length is 12 residues. Germline-derived CDR1 and CDR2 are SQVTM and ANQGSEA. V was shortened by 0 bases and J by 7 bases, with 9 bases between the two germline ends. This chain's CDR3 is CSVEEGRVGYTF. DNA for the CDR3: TGCAGCGTTGAAGAGGGCAGGGTTGGCTACACCTTC.

V is TRBV3-1 (or the pseudogene TRBV3-2) and J is TRBJ2-3; TRBD2 agrees at 7 bases. This CDR3 has 15 residues. The germline V gene encodes CDR1 LGHDT and CDR2 YNNKEL (reference sequence). The V segment lost 6 bases and the J segment 2 bases; nucleotides outside the gene matches: 8. The CDR3 spells CASSLSSGFTDTQYF. DNA for the CDR3: TGTGCCAGCAGTTTGTCTAGCGGTTTCACAGATACGCAGTATTTT.

The chain has TRBV7-2 and TRBJ2-1; possibly TRBD2 for D (5 bases). V was pared by 2 bases and J by 4 bases, with 15 bases between. The CDR3 runs to 16 residues. Germline V gene sequence: CDR1 SGHTA, CDR2 FQGNSA. The CDR3 is CASSLRGVPPYNEQFF. The DNA for the CDR3 is TGTGCCAGCAGCTTACGGGGAGTCCCACCTTACAATGAGCAGTTCTTC. The whole variable domain, filled in from reference TRBV7-2 and TRBJ2-1, reads GAGVSQSPSNKVTEKGKDVELRCDPISGHTALYWYRQSLGQGLEFLIYFQGNSAPDKSGLPSDRFSAERTGGSVSTLTIQRTQQEDSAVYLCASSLRGVPPYNEQFFGPGTRLTVL.

The gene calls are TRBV5-4 and TRBJ2-7, with D perhaps matching TRBD1 (7 bases). Trimming left V 0 bases short and J 5 bases short, with 15 bases between. Germline loops: CDR1 SGHNT, CDR2 YYREEE (reference sequence). CDR3 length: 15 residues. The DNA of the CDR3 is TGTGCCAGCAGCTTGGCCCCAGGGGGGTTCAACGAGCAGTACTTC. Residues: CASSLAPGGFNEQYF.

CDR3 sequence reads: CASSYRAGPTYEQYF. The CDR3 DNA is TGTGCCAGCAGTTACCGAGCGGGACCTACCTACGAGCAGTACTTC. The chain has TRBV6-5 and TRBJ2-7; TRBD2 matches at 7 bases. Unmatched junction bases numbered 6, after V lost 2 bases and J lost 2 bases. Germline V CDR1 and CDR2: MNHEY, SVGAGI. The CDR3 covers 15 residues.

The chain combines TRBV24-1 with TRBJ2-2; TRBD1 agrees at 11 bases. The CDR3 has 16 amino acids. The V gene end was trimmed by 3 bases and the J gene end by 6 bases; junction bases not matched to a gene: 5. Germline assignment: CDR1 KGHDR and CDR2 SFDVKD. CDR3 DNA: TGTGCCACCAGTGATACAGGGACAGGGGGACCCGGGGAGCTGTTTTTT. This translates into CATSDTGTGGPGELFF.

The V gene is TRBV11-2, the J gene TRBJ2-7; no clear D. The ends were cut back, 5 bases at V and 2 bases at J, with 13 bases in the middle. The CDR3 length is 14 residues. Looked up from germline, CDR1 is SGHAT and CDR2 is FQNNGV. The DNA for the CDR3 is TGTGCCAGCAGCCGCCCCCCGGGTACCTACGAGCAGTACTTC. Residues: CASSRPPGTYEQYF.

The chain joins TRBV28 to TRBJ2-7, with 7 bases fitting TRBD2. This CDR3 has 14 amino acids. V lost 2 bases to trimming and J lost 5 bases; unmatched junction nucleotides: 6. The germline V gene has CDR1 MDHEN and CDR2 SYDVKM. As DNA, the CDR3 is TGTGCCAGCAGTTTAGTTAGCGGGCGAAACGAGCAGTACTTC. This codes for CASSLVSGRNEQYF.

V is TRBV12-5 and J is TRBJ2-1, with TRBD2 as a possible D gene (7 bases). Trimming removed 0 bases at V and 3 bases at J, with 15 bases between. Germline values: CDR1 LGHNT, CDR2 FRNRAP. The CDR3 runs to 17 residues. The CDR3 region is CASGLVVGGGNYNEQFF. In nucleotides, the CDR3 is TGTGCTAGTGGTTTGGTAGTCGGCGGGGGCAACTACAATGAGCAGTTCTTC.

The chain recombines TRBV24-1 with TRBJ1-1; D is ambiguous. There are 12 residues in the CDR3. V lost 2 bases and J 11 bases, leaving 11 bases between the germline ends. Per the germline V gene, CDR1 is KGHDR and CDR2 is SFDVKD. The DNA of the CDR3 is TGTGCCACCAGTGATTCGGCAGGTCGGGCTTTCTTT. Translation: CATSDSAGRAFF.

The J gene is TRBJ2-3, the V gene TRBV5-1, with a possible D match to TRBD1 (6 bases). CDR3 length: 15 residues. The germline V gene encodes CDR1 SGHRS and CDR2 YFSETQ. V shed 6 bases and J shed 8 bases, with 22 bases lying between them. In DNA, the CDR3 is TGCGCCAGCACCCTCCGGGACACCGGGCTTGGTACGCAGTATTTT. Translation gives CASTLRDTGLGTQYF. Drawing the rest from reference TRBV5-1 and TRBJ2-3, the complete variable domain is KAGVTQTPRYLIKTRGQQVTLSCSPISGHRSVSWYQQTPGQGLQFLFEYFSETQRNKGNFPGRFSGRQFSNSRSEMNVSTLELGDSALYLCASTLRDTGLGTQYFGPGTRLTVL.

This chain joins TRBV7-2 and TRBJ1-3; 7 bases match TRBD1. Germline trimming cut 5 bases from V and 5 bases from J; bases unmatched to any gene: 6. CDR3 length: 14 residues. Germline loops: CDR1 SGHTA, CDR2 FQGNSA. The CDR3 DNA reads TGTGCCAGCAGCCCCCGGGACAGAAGAAACACCATATATTTT. Translation: CASSPRDRRNTIYF.

The CDR3 DNA is TGTGCCAGCAGCTCCCCTACAGGGCTAGGGTATGGCTACACCTTC. Its translation: CASSSPTGLGYGYTF. V and J are TRBV5-4 and TRBJ1-2, with D possibly being TRBD1 (6 bases). The CDR3 spans 15 residues. V was pared by 3 bases and J by 5 bases, with 17 bases between. Germline V CDR1 and CDR2: SGHNT, YYREEE (reference sequence).

The table lists this clone with a count of one. The V call is TRBV4-3, the J call TRBJ2-4, with a tentative D call TRBD1 (5 bases). V gave up 0 bases and J gave up 7 bases, with 10 bases separating them. The CDR3 runs to 14 residues. Germline CDR1 LGHNA, CDR2 YSLEER. This chain's CDR3 is CASSQDTGMNIQYF. In DNA form, the CDR3 reads TGCGCCAGCAGCCAAGATACAGGAATGAACATTCAGTACTTC.

The chain is built from TRBV4-2 and TRBJ1-2; unclear D gene. V dropped 0 bases and J dropped 5 bases, with 16 bases sitting between them. In germline, CDR1 is LGHNA, CDR2 YNFKEQ. The CDR3 is 16 amino acids. CDR3 sequence reads: CASSQDLASKWYGYTF. Written as DNA, the CDR3 is TGTGCCAGCAGCCAAGATTTAGCAAGTAAATGGTATGGCTACACCTTC.

The chain has TRBV2 and TRBJ2-7, with 10 bases fitting TRBD2. Germline assignment: CDR1 SNHLY and CDR2 FYNNEI. There are 14 residues in the CDR3. Trimming cost V 6 bases and J 3 bases; bases outside gene matches: 5. CDR3 sequence (DNA): TGTGCCAGCAGCCGAGCGGGAGGGTACTACGAGCAGTACTTC. This codes for CASSRAGGYYEQYF.

The V call is TRBV27, the J call TRBJ2-7; 7 bases map to TRBD1. Germline V CDR1 and CDR2: MNHEY, SMNVEV (reference sequence). This CDR3 is 13 amino acids long. V was pared by 4 bases and J by 3 bases, with 3 bases of the junction left unmatched. In nucleotides, the CDR3 is TGTGCCAGCAGTTACCGGGACAGCTACGAGCAGTACTTC. Protein sequence: CASSYRDSYEQYF.

The V call is TRBV7-9, the J call TRBJ2-2; 7 bases match TRBD1. This CDR3 comprises 13 residues. Germline CDR1 is SEHNR and CDR2 is FQNEAQ (reference sequence). The trim removed 5 bases at V and 6 bases at J, leaving 3 bases unmatched. The DNA of the CDR3 is TGTGCCAGCAGCGAACAGGGGTCCGGGGAGCTGTTTTTT. Its translation: CASSEQGSGELFF. Based on the CDR3 plus reference TRBV7-9 and TRBJ2-2, the full variable domain is DTGVSQNPRHKITKRGQNVTFRCDPISEHNRLYWYRQTLGQGPEFLTYFQNEAQLEKSRLLSDRFSAERPKGSFSTLEIQRTEQGDSAMYLCASSEQGSGELFFGEGSRLTVL.

This clone was observed a few times. The chain uses TRBV7-2 and TRBJ2-1, with unresolved D. This CDR3 spans 17 amino acids. Germline V gives CDR1 SGHTA, CDR2 FQGNSA. Trimming took off 1 base at V and 0 bases at J, with 13 bases between the two ends. CDR3 sequence reads: CASSLGPWASSYNEQFF. DNA of the CDR3: TGTGCCAGCAGCTTAGGGCCCTGGGCGAGCTCCTACAATGAGCAGTTCTTC.

The J gene is TRBJ2-7, the V gene TRBV5-8, with D possibly matching TRBD1 (5 bases). Germline V lookup: CDR1 SGHTS, CDR2 YDEGEE. V was trimmed by 7 bases and J by 3 bases, leaving 17 bases between them. The CDR3 spans 14 residues. In DNA, the CDR3 is TGTGCCAGCCACAGGACGGATCGTATCTACGAGCAGTACTTC. Protein: CASHRTDRIYEQYF.

CDR3 sequence reads: CASSLGEGRSKFF. CDR3 coding DNA: TGTGCCAGCAGCTTAGGGGAGGGCCGGTCAAAGTTCTTC. The chain uses TRBV7-2 and TRBJ2-1, with 7 bases that match TRBD2. Germline V gene sequence: CDR1 SGHTA, CDR2 FQGNSA. The CDR3 is 13 amino acids. With V trimmed by 1 base and J by 14 bases, 8 bases remained unmatched.

This rearrangement joins TRBV3-1 (or the pseudogene TRBV3-2) to TRBJ2-7; the D is unclear. The CDR3 spans 15 residues. Trimming removed 4 bases at V and 6 bases at J, with 19 bases between. Germline V lookup: CDR1 LGHDT, CDR2 YNNKEL (reference sequence). CDR3 DNA: TGTGCCAGCAGCCCCAGCCAAGAATGGAGTTCCGAGCAGTACTTC. Translated: CASSPSQEWSSEQYF.

The V gene is TRBV11-2, the J gene TRBJ2-3; weak D call: TRBD1 (5 bases). The CDR3 totals 15 residues. The V end was cut by 1 base, the J end by 4 bases, with 12 bases between. The germline V gene encodes CDR1 SGHAT and CDR2 FQNNGV. This CDR3 reads CASSLGPGNADTQYF. CDR3 DNA: TGTGCCAGCAGCTTAGGTCCAGGGAACGCAGATACGCAGTATTTT.

The chain has TRBV11-3 and TRBJ2-1, with 14 bases identical to TRBD2. Trimming at V came to 4 bases and at J to 6 bases, leaving 5 bases not matched to a gene. CDR3 length: 16 residues. Germline V CDR1 and CDR2: SGHNT, YENEEA. This chain's CDR3 is CASSSGGLAGVNEQFF. The DNA for the CDR3 is TGTGCCAGCAGCTCCGGGGGACTAGCGGGAGTCAATGAGCAGTTCTTC.

The V and J genes are TRBV5-1 and TRBJ2-1; 11 bases line up with TRBD1. The V and J ends lost 4 bases and 7 bases, in that order; junction bases with no gene match: 10. Germline loops: CDR1 SGHRS, CDR2 YFSETQ. The CDR3 is made up of 16 amino acids. Here the CDR3 DNA reads TGCGCCAGCAGCCCCGGTGGGACAGGGGGTGGAAATGAGCAGTTCTTC. Translating gives CASSPGGTGGGNEQFF.

The chain employs TRBV28 and TRBJ1-5; 7 positions match TRBD1. The ends lost 8 bases at V and 4 bases at J; junction bases unmatched: 11. The CDR3 loop spans 15 amino acids. The germline V gene has CDR1 MDHEN and CDR2 SYDVKM. The chain's CDR3 is CASPSPGQINQPQHF. CDR3 in DNA: TGTGCCAGCCCATCTCCGGGACAGATAAATCAGCCCCAGCATTTT.

This clone appeared a single time. V usage is TRBV29-1 and J usage is TRBJ2-7; unclear D gene. Per germline, CDR1 SQVTM and CDR2 ANQGSEA. Trimming took 4 bases from V and 3 from J, leaving 7 bases between them. The CDR3 runs to 11 residues. The CDR3 DNA reads as TGCAGCGTTGTTTACAGCTACGAGCAGTACTTC. Amino acids: CSVVYSYEQYF.